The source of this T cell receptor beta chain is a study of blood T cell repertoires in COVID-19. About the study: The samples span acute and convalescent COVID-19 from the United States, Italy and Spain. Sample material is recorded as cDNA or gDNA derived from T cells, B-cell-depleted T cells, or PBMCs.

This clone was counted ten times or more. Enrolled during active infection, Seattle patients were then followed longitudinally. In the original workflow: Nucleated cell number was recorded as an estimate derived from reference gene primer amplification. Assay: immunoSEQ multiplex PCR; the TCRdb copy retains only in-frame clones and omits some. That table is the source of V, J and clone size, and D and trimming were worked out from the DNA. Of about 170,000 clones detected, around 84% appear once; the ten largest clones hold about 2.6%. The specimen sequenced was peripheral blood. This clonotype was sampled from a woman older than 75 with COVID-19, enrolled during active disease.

The CDR3 coding sequence is TGTGCCAGCAGCGGTTCCCAGGGGGCGTTAGATACGCAGTATTTT. It is translated as CASSGSQGALDTQYF. The chain uses TRBV9 and TRBJ2-3, with TRBD1 matching over 8 bases. J was trimmed by 5 bases and V by 3 bases; bases with no gene match: 8. The CDR3 has 15 amino acids. Per germline, CDR1 SGDLS and CDR2 YYNGEE.